This T cell receptor (beta chain) is from a study of T cell responses to AZD1222 COVID-19 vaccine. The J segment lost 6 bases and the V segment lost 0 bases, leaving 2 bases of the junction unmatched. CDR3 length: 13 residues. The table came from immunoSEQ multiplex PCR; TCRdb's copy has only in-frame clones and leaves some out. Here the sample spans 100,000 to 150,000 clones, approximately 91% being singletons. Sample: peripheral blood, taken 28 days after the second AZD1222 dose. The chain uses TRBV12-3 or TRBV12-4 and TRBJ2-7; TRBD1 matches at 7 bases. The receptor was isolated from an adult who received the AZD1222 COVID-19 vaccine. CDR3 sequence: CASSLAPGGEQYF. For the CDR3, the DNA is TGTGCCAGCAGTTTAGCGCCAGGGGGCGAGCAGTACTTC.